The 29 T cell receptor beta chains reported below all come from one sample, sequenced in a study of OX40 agonist ivuxolimab in advanced cancers. Profiled with immunoSEQ multiplex PCR; TCRdb holds only in-frame clones, not every one. The sample lists approximately 78,000 clones, approximately 85% occurring once. The sample in question was CD4+ or CD8+ T cells sorted from blood, obtained in a trial of the OX40 agonist ivuxolimab. Receptors were obtained from an adult with an advanced solid tumor such as melanoma, head and neck, liver or kidney cancer.

V and J are TRBV11-2 and TRBJ2-7, with D tentatively TRBD2 (7 bases). Trimming took 1 base from V and 4 from J, leaving 14 bases between them. Germline V gives CDR1 SGHAT, CDR2 FQNNGV. This CDR3 is 15 amino acids long. As DNA, the CDR3 is TGTGCCAGCAGCTTAGCTGGGGGGGGCGGTTACGAGCAGTACTTC. Amino acids: CASSLAGGGGYEQYF.

This clone has just a few counts. The chain combines TRBV18 with TRBJ2-1; 10 bases are shared with TRBD2. Germline lookup yields CDR1 KGHSH and CDR2 LQKENI. CDR3 length: 17 amino acids. Losses at the gene ends were 4 bases for V and 5 bases for J; bases not matched to a gene: 11. The CDR3: CASSLNSGLAGDNEQFF. CDR3 DNA: TGTGCCAGCTCACTCAACTCGGGGCTAGCGGGGGACAATGAGCAGTTCTTC.

In this sample, this clone turned up once. This chain links TRBV6-5 with TRBJ1-2; TRBD1 matches 10 bases. J lost 7 bases, V lost 6 bases, and 11 bases had no gene match. Per germline, CDR1 MNHEY and CDR2 SVGAGI. The CDR3 spans 15 residues. The CDR3 nucleotides read TGTGCCAGCAGGGGGGTTCCGACAGGGGGCTTTGGCTACACCTTC. Translation: CASRGVPTGGFGYTF.

This rearrangement joins TRBV7-2 to TRBJ2-1; no firm D call. The CDR3 has 13 amino acids. Germline lookup yields CDR1 SGHTA and CDR2 FQGNSA. Trimming took off 2 bases at V and 8 bases at J, with 10 bases between the two ends. The CDR3 sequence: CASSLPPRDEQFF. CDR3 bases: TGTGCCAGCAGCTTACCCCCCCGGGATGAGCAGTTCTTC.

The rearrangement uses TRBV6-5 and TRBJ2-5; either TRBD1 or TRBD2 may fit D (5 bases each). There are 14 residues in the CDR3. Deletions cut 5 bases from V and 2 bases from J, with 12 bases between. CDR1 MNHEY and CDR2 SVGAGI come from the germline V gene. The CDR3 coding sequence is TGTGCCAGCAGTCCCACTTGGGGGCAAGAGACCCAGTACTTC. Residues: CASSPTWGQETQYF.

This clone appeared once. The rearrangement links TRBV6-5 to TRBJ1-5, with D tentatively TRBD1 (5 bases). The V and J ends lost 2 bases and 2 bases respectively, with 7 bases between them. The CDR3 is 14 residues long. Germline values: CDR1 MNHEY, CDR2 SVGAGI. The CDR3 loop is CASSYGGGNQPQHF. The CDR3, as DNA: TGTGCCAGCAGTTACGGAGGGGGCAATCAGCCCCAGCATTTT.

The chain employs TRBV30 and TRBJ2-7; D not certain. The length of the CDR3 is 11 residues. Trimming removed 0 bases at V and 6 bases at J, with 6 bases between. Germline V gene sequence: CDR1 GTSNPN, CDR2 SVGIG (reference sequence). CDR3 nucleotides: TGTGCCTGGAGTGTAAGGGCCGAGCAGTACTTC. The encoded protein is CAWSVRAEQYF.

V is TRBV6-6 and J is TRBJ1-3, with D maybe TRBD1 (6 bases). CDR1 and CDR2 (germline): MNHNY, SVGAGI (reference sequence). Between the trimmed V and J ends, which lost 6 bases and 4 bases, there was a span of 10 bases. This CDR3 has 13 residues. The CDR3 here is CASSGQRGNTIYF. As DNA, the CDR3 is TGTGCCAGCAGCGGACAGCGAGGAAACACCATATATTTT.

This chain joins TRBV6-1 and TRBJ1-1; D not certain. Between the trimmed V and J ends, which lost 1 base and 4 bases, there was a span of 13 bases. The CDR3 has 15 residues. In germline, CDR1 is MNHNS, CDR2 SASEGT. The CDR3 DNA reads as TGTGCCAGCAGTGAAGGCAAGTGGCGGGGCACTGAAGCTTTCTTT. It yields the protein CASSEGKWRGTEAFF.

Only a few counts were recorded for this clone. V is TRBV7-6 and J is TRBJ2-1, with a weak D call TRBD2 (6 bases). The V end was cut by 0 bases, the J end by 6 bases, with 9 bases between. This CDR3 is 14 amino acids long. From germline, CDR1 is SGHVS and CDR2 FNYEAQ. For the CDR3, the DNA is TGTGCCAGCAGCTTAGCGGGAGGAAGCAATGAGCAGTTCTTC. Amino acids: CASSLAGGSNEQFF.

V usage is TRBV21-1 and J usage is TRBJ1-1. TRBV21-1 is noted as a pseudogene. The CDR3 runs 10 residues. CDR3 DNA: TGTGCCAGCAGCAATCGGGAGGCTTTCTTT. Amino acids: CASSNREAFF.

The CDR3 loop is CASSDRLEKLFF. DNA of the CDR3: TGTGCCAGCTCCGACAGATTAGAAAAACTGTTTTTT. The V and J genes are TRBV18 and TRBJ1-4, with a weak D call TRBD1 (5 bases). V gave up 6 bases and J gave up 8 bases, with 10 bases separating them. CDR1 is KGHSH and CDR2 is LQKENI in the germline V gene. This CDR3 has 12 residues.

The chain joins TRBV6-6 to TRBJ2-7, with a possible D match to TRBD2 (6 bases). Germline CDR1 is MNHNY and CDR2 is SVGAGI (reference sequence). Between the trimmed V and J ends, which lost 6 bases and 4 bases, there was a span of 16 bases. The CDR3 loop spans 14 amino acids. In nucleotides, the CDR3 is TGTGCCAGCAGCCCCGGCGGGGTTTGGTACGAGCAGTACTTC. Its translation is CASSPGGVWYEQYF.

This sequence joins TRBV28 and TRBJ1-1; 7 nucleotides align to TRBD1. V shed 10 bases and J 1 base; nucleotides not matched to a gene: 3. The germline V gene has CDR1 MDHEN and CDR2 SYDVKM. This CDR3 has 12 residues. The CDR3 loop is CATRTGNTEAFF. CDR3 nucleotides: TGTGCCACCCGGACAGGGAACACTGAAGCTTTCTTT.

This clone was found a few times. This chain connects TRBV7-2 to TRBJ2-5; D is undetermined. Germline CDR1 is SGHTA and CDR2 is FQGNSA. V dropped 1 base and J dropped 5 bases, with 11 bases sitting between them. CDR3 length: 14 amino acids. Here the CDR3 DNA reads TGTGCCAGCAGCTTAGGTCTCAGGCGGGAGACCCAGTACTTC. Translating it yields CASSLGLRRETQYF.

The chain has TRBV29-1 and TRBJ2-2, with 7 bases lining up with TRBD1. In germline, CDR1 is SQVTM, CDR2 ANQGSEA. The trim removed 5 bases at V and 7 bases at J, leaving 7 bases unmatched. The CDR3 has 13 residues. CDR3 sequence: CSVSTGVGGELFF. The CDR3 coding sequence is TGCAGCGTTAGCACAGGGGTCGGCGGGGAGCTGTTTTTT.

The chain uses TRBV19 and TRBJ2-5; TRBD2 is a possible D gene (6 bases). This CDR3 spans 13 amino acids. Germline-derived CDR1 and CDR2 are LNHDA and SQIVND (reference sequence). V was shortened by 3 bases and J by 5 bases, with 10 bases between the two germline ends. Here the CDR3 reads CASSIAGLETQYF. CDR3 nucleotide sequence: TGTGCCAGTAGTATCGCGGGATTGGAGACCCAGTACTTC.

The chain carries TRBV11-2 and TRBJ2-5; 10 bases align to TRBD2. Trimming cost V 5 bases and J 5 bases; bases outside gene matches: 14. This CDR3 spans 17 amino acids. From germline, CDR1 is SGHAT and CDR2 FQNNGV. CDR3 sequence reads: CASSHHGLTSGQETQYF. DNA of the CDR3: TGTGCCAGCAGCCATCACGGCCTGACTAGCGGGCAGGAGACCCAGTACTTC.

The V and J genes are TRBV10-3 and TRBJ2-7, with D perhaps TRBD2 (6 bases). Per the germline V gene, CDR1 is ENHRY and CDR2 is SYGVKD. V was pared by 6 bases and J by 1 base, with 13 bases between. This CDR3 region has 14 residues. The CDR3 is CAIRSEGASYEQYF. In nucleotides, the CDR3 is TGTGCCATCAGGTCGGAGGGTGCATCCTACGAGCAGTACTTC.

The chain employs TRBV5-1 and TRBJ2-1; 8 nucleotides match TRBD2. CDR3 length: 14 residues. Trimming cost V 1 base and J 3 bases; bases outside gene matches: 0. Germline V CDR1 and CDR2: SGHRS, YFSETQ. CDR3 sequence: CASSLTSGYNEQFF. The CDR3, as DNA: TGCGCCAGCAGCTTGACTAGCGGCTACAATGAGCAGTTCTTC.

The rearrangement links TRBV10-3 to TRBJ2-1; no reliable D call. V lost 4 bases and J lost 4, with 14 bases in between. This CDR3 comprises 15 residues. Germline V gives CDR1 ENHRY, CDR2 SYGVKD. The chain's CDR3 is CAISVQAGTYNEQFF. The DNA of the CDR3 is TGTGCCATCAGTGTCCAGGCAGGTACTTACAATGAGCAGTTCTTC.

The chain employs TRBV4-1 and TRBJ1-2, with D hard to call. The CDR3 runs 13 residues. The V gene lost 0 bases and the J gene lost 5 bases, with 7 bases spanning the gap. Germline V lookup: CDR1 MGHRA, CDR2 YSYEKL. In DNA form, the CDR3 reads TGCGCCAGCAGCCAAGATGGGCCTTATGGCTACACCTTC. It encodes CASSQDGPYGYTF.

The CDR3 region is CASSNQDSSYNEQFF. DNA for the CDR3: TGTGCCAGCAGCAACCAGGATAGCTCCTACAATGAGCAGTTCTTC. V usage is TRBV6-6 and J usage is TRBJ2-1; no reliable D call. Germline V gene lookup returns CDR1 MNHNY and CDR2 SVGAGI (reference sequence). The CDR3 length is 15 residues. Trimming took off 6 bases at V and 0 bases at J, with 12 bases between the two ends.

This clone came up once. The DNA of the CDR3 is TGTGCCAGCAGCCAGGAGGGGAGGAACATTCAGTACTTC. Its protein is CASSQEGRNIQYF. V and J are TRBV4-2 and TRBJ2-4; tentatively, D is TRBD2 (6 bases). This CDR3 spans 13 amino acids. V gave up 3 bases and J gave up 7 bases, with 10 bases separating them. CDR1 and CDR2 from the germline V gene are LGHNA and YNFKEQ.

The rearrangement links TRBV27 to TRBJ1-4, with no clear D. The CDR3 has 13 amino acids. V lost 4 bases and J lost 7, with 10 bases in between. The germline gives CDR1 MNHEY, CDR2 SMNVEV (reference sequence). The CDR3 DNA sequence: TGTGCCAGCAGTTCGGGGTACGGTGAAAAACTGTTTTTT. Translated: CASSSGYGEKLFF.

The chain has TRBV5-6 and TRBJ1-5, with D maybe TRBD1 (5 bases). This CDR3 has 13 residues. With 4 bases removed from V and 9 bases from J, the gap between germline ends came to 14 bases. CDR1 and CDR2 (germline): SGHDT, YYEEEE. Here the CDR3 reads CASSRDGPRPQHF. In nucleotides, the CDR3 is TGTGCCAGCAGCCGGGACGGTCCTCGGCCCCAGCATTTT.

The J gene is TRBJ2-7, the V gene TRBV7-9; no clear D gene. The CDR3 has 15 residues. V was trimmed by 5 bases and J by 6 bases, leaving 20 bases between them. Germline loops: CDR1 SEHNR, CDR2 FQNEAQ (reference sequence). CDR3 coding DNA: TGTGCCAGCAGCAAGCCGGGCCACAAGGAAGGCGAGCAGTACTTC. The encoded protein is CASSKPGHKEGEQYF.

This chain joins TRBV11-3 and TRBJ2-7; D perhaps matches TRBD2 (5 bases). The CDR3 spans 13 residues. V dropped 1 base and J dropped 4 bases, with 8 bases sitting between them. Germline loops: CDR1 SGHNT, CDR2 YENEEA. CDR3 sequence reads: CASSLGAVYEQYF. CDR3 coding DNA: TGTGCCAGCAGCTTAGGAGCGGTATACGAGCAGTACTTC.

The genes are TRBV7-2 and TRBJ1-3, with a tentative D call TRBD1 (5 bases). This CDR3 comprises 17 residues. The V and J ends lost 1 base and 1 base respectively, with 14 bases between them. From germline, CDR1 is SGHTA and CDR2 FQGNSA. The CDR3 DNA sequence: TGTGCCAGCAGCTTAGATGGCACGGGACGATCTGGAAACACCATATATTTT. It encodes CASSLDGTGRSGNTIYF.